Included here is one TCR beta chain sequence, with context. The antigen is undetermined. The record originates from a study of vaccination effects on CD4 cells after COVID-19. Findings of the study overall: At late timepoints after vaccination, vaccine- and infection-induced clones shrank markedly.

Viral peptide pool expansion of antigen-specific CD4+ T cells preceded sequencing in the ViraFEST assay. After roughly 9 days in culture, the CD4+ T cells were isolated. This person caught SARS-CoV-2 sometime from March to December 2020, and PCR testing confirmed the infection. After 1.8 million or so PBMC were placed in each well, they were cultured with around 10 IU/ml IL-2 and approximately 9.4 ug/ml peptides. The data were produced by immunoSEQ multiplex PCR, yet TCRdb's version contains in-frame clones alone and is incomplete. The table shows under 55,000 clones, with around 79% occurring only once. V lost 7 bases, J lost 6 bases, and 5 bases stayed unmatched. The CDR3 is 13 amino acids.

Specimen: CD4+ T cells from PBMCs cultured with a peptide pool, collected before COVID-19 vaccination. The sequence came from a human donor who had a prior SARS-CoV-2 infection. The chain is built from TRBV12-3 or TRBV12-4 and TRBJ2-7; TRBD2 matches 11 bases. For the CDR3, the DNA is TGTGCCAGCAACGTAGCGGGAGGGGTCGAGCAGTACTTC. Its protein product is CASNVAGGVEQYF.